The 9 T cell receptor beta chains in this list originate from one sample, sequenced in a study of OX40 agonist ivuxolimab in advanced cancers. Clones were sequenced by immunoSEQ multiplex PCR, and TCRdb holds only the in-frame ones, with some missing. This sample has under 85,000 clones, with 88% found just once. The sequencing used CD4+ or CD8+ T cells sorted from blood, collected in a trial of the OX40 agonist ivuxolimab. The source of these receptors is an adult with an advanced solid tumor such as melanoma, head and neck, liver or kidney cancer.

The rearrangement links TRBV15 to TRBJ2-5; no definite D call. V lost 0 bases, J lost 2 bases, and 10 bases lay in between. CDR3 length equals 15 residues. CDR1 and CDR2 (germline): LNHNV, YYDKDF (reference sequence). CDR3 residues: CATSRDILGQETQYF. CDR3 nucleotide sequence: TGTGCCACCAGCAGAGATATCCTAGGTCAAGAGACCCAGTACTTC.

This clone appeared once. The J gene is TRBJ2-7, the V gene TRBV5-6; weak D call: TRBD2 (6 bases). V lost 0 bases, J lost 5 bases, and 18 bases lay in between. CDR1 and CDR2 (germline): SGHDT, YYEEEE. The CDR3 loop spans 16 amino acids. The CDR3 coding sequence is TGTGCCAGCAGCTTGGTGGGACTCTCTCTCGGTCACGAGCAGTACTTC. This translates into CASSLVGLSLGHEQYF.

The chain links TRBV18 to TRBJ1-4; D is uncertain. The CDR3 has 14 residues. Between the trimmed V and J ends, which lost 2 bases and 5 bases, there was a span of 9 bases. CDR1 is KGHSH, CDR2 LQKENI, per germline. CDR3 sequence (DNA): TGTGCCAGCTCACCAGCGAGTGGGAATGAAAAACTGTTTTTT. It specifies CASSPASGNEKLFF.

This chain links TRBV6-5 with TRBJ2-3; 7 bases line up with TRBD1. CDR1 MNHEY and CDR2 SVGAGI come from the germline V gene. The V and J ends lost 6 bases and 0 bases, in that order; junction bases with no gene match: 6. CDR3 length equals 15 residues. CDR3 DNA: TGTGCCAGCAGCTCTGGGACAGCTAGCACAGATACGCAGTATTTT. Its protein is CASSSGTASTDTQYF.

V usage is TRBV18 and J usage is TRBJ1-1; D uncertain. The V end was cut by 6 bases, the J end by 2 bases, with 7 bases between. The CDR3 has 12 residues. The germline gives CDR1 KGHSH, CDR2 LQKENI. The CDR3 DNA reads TGTGCCAGCTCTGACACTAACACTGAAGCTTTCTTT. Residues: CASSDTNTEAFF.

The chain links TRBV9 to TRBJ2-5; TRBD2 matches at 11 bases. CDR3 length: 15 residues. With V trimmed by 2 bases and J by 4 bases, 4 bases remained unmatched. Looked up from germline, CDR1 is SGDLS and CDR2 is YYNGEE. CDR3 in DNA: TGTGCCAGCAGCGTCGGGACTAGCGGAGGAGAGACCCAGTACTTC. This sequence encodes CASSVGTSGGETQYF.

The rearrangement links TRBV6-1 to TRBJ1-2; D not resolved. V gave up 1 base and J gave up 2 bases, with 8 bases separating them. CDR3 size: 14 residues. Germline V gene data show CDR1 as MNHNS and CDR2 as SASEGT. The CDR3 spells CASSEGQLNYGYTF. DNA for the CDR3: TGTGCCAGCAGTGAAGGCCAGTTAAACTATGGCTACACCTTC.

This chain links TRBV11-3 with TRBJ2-1, with D possibly TRBD2 on 5 matching bases. V was cut by 6 bases and J by 7 bases, with 10 bases left in between. The CDR3 length is 12 residues. Germline assignment: CDR1 SGHNT and CDR2 YENEEA. The CDR3 sequence: CASSRGSNEQFF. The CDR3 bases are TGTGCCAGCAGTCGAGGGTCGAATGAGCAGTTCTTC.

This clone appeared many times. This chain links TRBV30 with TRBJ1-1, with D possibly being TRBD1 (5 bases). Deletions cut 5 bases from V and 11 bases from J, with 18 bases between. The CDR3 is 12 amino acids. In germline, CDR1 is GTSNPN, CDR2 SVGIG (reference sequence). The CDR3 nucleotides are TGTGCCTGGGGCATAGTGAGGGGAGGCGCTTTCTTT. Its translation: CAWGIVRGGAFF.